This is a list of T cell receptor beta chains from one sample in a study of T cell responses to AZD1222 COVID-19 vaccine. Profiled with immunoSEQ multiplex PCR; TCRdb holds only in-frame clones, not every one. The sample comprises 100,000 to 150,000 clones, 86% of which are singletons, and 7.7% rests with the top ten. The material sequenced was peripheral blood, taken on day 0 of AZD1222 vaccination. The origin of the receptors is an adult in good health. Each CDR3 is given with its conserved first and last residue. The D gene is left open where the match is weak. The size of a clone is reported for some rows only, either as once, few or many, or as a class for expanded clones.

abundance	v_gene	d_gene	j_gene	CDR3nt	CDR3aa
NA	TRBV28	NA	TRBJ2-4	TGTGCCAGCAGTTGGATGGGGGTGGCTCAGTACTTC	CASSWMGVAQYF
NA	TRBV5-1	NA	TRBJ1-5	TGCGCCAGCAGCGCAACCCCGGCAGGGATGGGAAGCAATCAGCCCCAGCATTTT	CASSATPAGMGSNQPQHF
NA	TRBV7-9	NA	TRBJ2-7	TGTGCCAGCAGCTTCTGGCCGGGAGACTACGAGCAGTACTTC	CASSFWPGDYEQYF
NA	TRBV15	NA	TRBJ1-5	TGTGCCACCAGCAGAGGGGGGAGCCCGAGCAATCAGCCCCAGCATTTT	CATSRGGSPSNQPQHF
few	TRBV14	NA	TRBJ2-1	TGTGCCAGCAGCCAAGCCCCGACTAGACGTCTTGAGCAGTTCTTC	CASSQAPTRRLEQFF
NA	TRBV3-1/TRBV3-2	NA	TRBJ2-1	TGTGCCAGCAGCCAAGATGGCGGACCATACAATGAGCAGTTCTTC	CASSQDGGPYNEQFF
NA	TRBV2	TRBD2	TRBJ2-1	TGTGCCAGCAGTGAAGTCCAAGGACTAGCGGGAGGGAATAGGTTCTTC	CASSEVQGLAGGNRFF
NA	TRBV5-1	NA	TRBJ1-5	TGCGCCAGCAGCTTGGAGGCAGGCCCGGGGCAGCCCCAGCATTTT	CASSLEAGPGQPQHF
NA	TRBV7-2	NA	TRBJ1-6	TGTGCCAGCAGCAGAGACGGGTATAATTCACCCCTCCACTTT	CASSRDGYNSPLHF
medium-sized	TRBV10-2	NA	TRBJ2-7	TGCGCCAGCTTACTAGAGAGGGGCCGAGATCACTACGAGCAGTACTTC	CASLLERGRDHYEQYF
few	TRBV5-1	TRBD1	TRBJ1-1	TGCGCCAGCAGCCGGGGACAGGGGAGCATGAACACTGAAGCTTTCTTT	CASSRGQGSMNTEAFF
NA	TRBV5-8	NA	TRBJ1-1	TGTGCCAGCGCTCGATCACAGAGTACCCCTGAAGCTTTCTTT	CASARSQSTPEAFF
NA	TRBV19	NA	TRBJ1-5	TGTGCCAGTAGTATAGATCGGGTAAGGGTGGATCAGCCCCAGCATTTT	CASSIDRVRVDQPQHF
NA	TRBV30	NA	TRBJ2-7	TGTGCCTGTCGTGGGGTATCCTACGAGCAGTACTTC	CACRGVSYEQYF
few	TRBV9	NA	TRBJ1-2	TGTGCCAGCAGCGTAGGGAGCAGGGGCAACTATGGCTACACCTTC	CASSVGSRGNYGYTF
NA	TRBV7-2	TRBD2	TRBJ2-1	TGTGCCAGCAGCCTGGGACTAGCCGCCGGTAATGAGCAGTTCTTC	CASSLGLAAGNEQFF
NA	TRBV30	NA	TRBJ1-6	TGTGCCTGGAGTGTCTCCCGGGGCAGTGTAAATAATTCACCCCTCCACTTT	CAWSVSRGSVNNSPLHF
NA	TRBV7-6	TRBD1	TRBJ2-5	TGTGCCAGCAGCCGACAGGGTTTTGGGGAGACCCAGTACTTC	CASSRQGFGETQYF
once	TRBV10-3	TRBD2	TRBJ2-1	TGTGCCATCAGTGACCCCGTTCGCGGGAGAGTATACAATGAGCAGTTCTTC	CAISDPVRGRVYNEQFF
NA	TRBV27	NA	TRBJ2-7	TGTGCCAGCAGTCGCGACCTGTACTCCTACGAGCAGTACTTC	CASSRDLYSYEQYF
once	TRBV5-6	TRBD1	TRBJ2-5	TGTGCCAGCAGCTTCACAGGGGGCTCAAGAGAGACCCAGTACTTC	CASSFTGGSRETQYF
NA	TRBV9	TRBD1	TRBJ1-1	TGTGCCAGCAGCGGCGGGACAGGGTGGACTGAAGCTTTCTTT	CASSGGTGWTEAFF
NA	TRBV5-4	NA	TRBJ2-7	TGTGCCAGCAGCATCGACGGTAAATACGAGCAGTACTTC	CASSIDGKYEQYF
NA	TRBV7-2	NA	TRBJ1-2	TGTGCCAGCAGCGAGGACCCCGGGTATGGCTACACCTTC	CASSEDPGYGYTF
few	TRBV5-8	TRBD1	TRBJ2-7	TGTGCCAGCAGCTTGGAATCTGGACAGGTCTACGAGCAGTACTTC	CASSLESGQVYEQYF
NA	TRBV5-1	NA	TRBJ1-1	TGCGCCAGCAGCTTCAGCGACCTCACTGAAGCTTTCTTT	CASSFSDLTEAFF
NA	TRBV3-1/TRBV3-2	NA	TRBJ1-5	TGTGCCAGCAGCCAAGAACGTAGCAATCAGCCCCAGCATTTT	CASSQERSNQPQHF
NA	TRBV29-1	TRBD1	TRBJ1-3	TGCAGCGTTGTAGATACAGGGGCTGGAAACACCATATATTTT	CSVVDTGAGNTIYF
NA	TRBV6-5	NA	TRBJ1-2	TGTGCCAGCAGTTACTCAGCAGGGGACCCTTATGGCTACACCTTC	CASSYSAGDPYGYTF
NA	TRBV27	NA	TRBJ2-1	TGTGCCAGCAGTTTAGACCGTTCCTCATACAATGAGCAGTTCTTC	CASSLDRSSYNEQFF
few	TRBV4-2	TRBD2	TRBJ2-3	TGTGCCAGCAGCCAGCGTAATAGCGGGGCTACGCAGTATTTT	CASSQRNSGATQYF
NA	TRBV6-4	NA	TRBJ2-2	TGTGCCAGCAAGGTTGAGGGTTCCACCGGGGAGCTGTTTTTT	CASKVEGSTGELFF
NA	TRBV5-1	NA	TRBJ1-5	TGCGCCAGCAGCCCTGACTGGGGCAATCAGCCCCAGCATTTT	CASSPDWGNQPQHF
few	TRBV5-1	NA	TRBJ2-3	TGCGCCAGCAGCTTCCAGGGTTCCGTCGCAGATACGCAGTATTTT	CASSFQGSVADTQYF
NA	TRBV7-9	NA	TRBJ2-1	TGTGCCAGCAGCTTAGGCGGGATCTACAATGAGCAGTTCTTC	CASSLGGIYNEQFF
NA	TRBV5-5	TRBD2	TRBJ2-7	TGTGCCAGCAGCTTCAGTAGCGGGGGGGATTACTACGAGCAGTACTTC	CASSFSSGGDYYEQYF
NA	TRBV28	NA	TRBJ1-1	TGTGCCAGCAGGACGGGGGGAACTGAAGCTTTCTTT	CASRTGGTEAFF
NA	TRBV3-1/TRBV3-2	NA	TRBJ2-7	TGTGCCAGCTCAAGCAGGGGGGGTTACGAGCAGTACTTC	CASSSRGGYEQYF
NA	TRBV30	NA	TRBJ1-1	TGTGCCTGGAGTGTACAGACCTACACTGAAGCTTTCTTT	CAWSVQTYTEAFF
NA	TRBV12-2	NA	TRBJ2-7	TGTGCAAGTCGCTTCGATAGCGGATTCTCCTACGAGCAGTACTTC	CASRFDSGFSYEQYF
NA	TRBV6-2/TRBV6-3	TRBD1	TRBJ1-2	TGTGCCAGCAGTATCCTCCGGACCCAGGGGGCGTATGGCTACACCTTC	CASSILRTQGAYGYTF
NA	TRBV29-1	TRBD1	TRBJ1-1	TGCAGCGTTCTTCGGACAGGGGGCATGATGAACACTGAAGCTTTCTTT	CSVLRTGGMMNTEAFF
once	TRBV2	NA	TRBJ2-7	TGTGCCAGCAGTCCCGGGACAACCTACGAGCAGTACTTC	CASSPGTTYEQYF
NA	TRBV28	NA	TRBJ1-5	TGTGCCAGCAGTTTGGTATTGGGCCTTAATAGCAATCAGCCCCAGCATTTT	CASSLVLGLNSNQPQHF
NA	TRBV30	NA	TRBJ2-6	TGTGCCTGGAGTCCCCCGGGGGCTGGGGCCAACGTCCTGACTTTC	CAWSPPGAGANVLTF
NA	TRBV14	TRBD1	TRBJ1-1	TGTGCCAGCAGCTACTGGGGGGGACAGGGAAGCACTGAAGCTTTCTTT	CASSYWGGQGSTEAFF
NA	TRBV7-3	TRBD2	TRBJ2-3	TGTGCCAGCAGCTCGGGACTAGCGGGAGGGCGCGGCACAGATACGCAGTATTTT	CASSSGLAGGRGTDTQYF
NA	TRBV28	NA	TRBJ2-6	TGTGCCAGCACCCGGGGGGGGGCCAACGTCCTGACTTTC	CASTRGGANVLTF
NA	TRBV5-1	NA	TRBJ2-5	TGCGCCAGCAGCTTGGAGGGGACCCAGTACTTC	CASSLEGTQYF
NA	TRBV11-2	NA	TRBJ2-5	TGTGCCAGCAGCTTTACGGAACAAGAGACCCAGTACTTC	CASSFTEQETQYF
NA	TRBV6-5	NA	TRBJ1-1	TGTGCCAGCAGTTCACCGGGGGCGAACACTGAAGCTTTCTTT	CASSSPGANTEAFF
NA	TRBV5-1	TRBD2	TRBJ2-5	TGCGCCAGCAGCTGGGAGGGCGGTCGAGAGACCCAGTACTTC	CASSWEGGRETQYF
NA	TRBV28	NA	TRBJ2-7	TGTGCCAGCAGCCAGCTGAGCCGAGGGGGTTACGAGCAGTACTTC	CASSQLSRGGYEQYF